Sequencing of this T cell receptor (beta chain) was carried out in a study of T cell responses to AZD1222 COVID-19 vaccine. On the study more broadly: It was second doses at about 4 or about 12 weeks that were pooled.

Assay used: immunoSEQ multiplex PCR; TCRdb lists only in-frame clones, some missing. The sample has about 190,000 clones, 92% seen once. Unmatched junction bases numbered 8, after V lost 5 bases and J lost 7 bases. CDR3 length equals 14 residues. Germline V lookup: CDR1 SQVTM, CDR2 ANQGSEA. Findings and caveats of the study: Most donors were white British and more were female, and clonal diversity was possibly underestimated. CD4 TCRs associated with vaccination spanned spike, dominating at 160-218 and 743-854. Sampled repertoires all dated from after the peak T cell response.

A remark on this clone: The antigen remains undetermined.

This TCR came from an adult in good health. This sequence joins TRBV29-1 and TRBJ2-2; TRBD1 matches 9 bases. The specimen comprised peripheral blood, sampled on day 0 of AZD1222 vaccination. The CDR3 spells CSVTVQGASGELFF. Written as DNA, the CDR3 is TGCAGCGTTACCGTACAGGGGGCAAGCGGGGAGCTGTTTTTT.